Each of the 7 T cell receptor beta chains below was sequenced from the same sample in a study of graft-versus-host responses after intestinal transplantation. The assay was immunoSEQ multiplex PCR, and TCRdb's table has in-frame clones only and misses some. The data show around 100,000 clones, roughly 90% seen once. No cognate antigen is known for these TCRs. Source: unstimulated CD4+ T cells sorted from spleen or lymph node cells, taken before transplant. Every receptor here comes from a human donor who was the organ donor for an intestinal transplant.

This clone was counted only a few times. The chain combines TRBV19 with TRBJ1-6; TRBD1 agrees at 7 bases. The V segment lost 8 bases and the J segment 4 bases; nucleotides outside the gene matches: 8. CDR1 and CDR2 from the germline V gene are LNHDA and SQIVND (reference sequence). The CDR3 loop spans 15 amino acids. CDR3 in DNA: TGTGCCAGTTGCGACACGACAGGGTATAATTCACCCCTCCACTTT. This translates into CASCDTTGYNSPLHF.

V gene TRBV28 combines with J gene TRBJ1-5; no definite D call. CDR1 and CDR2 from the germline V gene are MDHEN and SYDVKM. Trimming removed 2 bases from V and 0 bases from J, with 8 bases in between. CDR3 length: 15 amino acids. Here the CDR3 reads CASSLRPTSNQPQHF. The CDR3 coding sequence is TGTGCCAGCAGTTTAAGGCCGACTAGCAATCAGCCCCAGCATTTT. The full variable domain, its missing parts supplied by reference TRBV28 and TRBJ1-5, is DVKVTQSSRYLVKRTGEKVFLECVQDMDHENMFWYRQDPGLGLRLIYFSYDVKMKEKGDIPEGYSVSREKKERFSLILESASTNQTSMYLCASSLRPTSNQPQHFGDGTRLSIL.

This clone appeared a few times. This chain uses TRBV19 with TRBJ1-4, with 11 bases lining up with TRBD1. With V trimmed by 3 bases and J by 13 bases, 7 bases remained unmatched. Germline CDR1 reads LNHDA; CDR2 reads SQIVND (reference sequence). The CDR3 has 14 residues. This chain's CDR3 is CASSIGTGGRSLFF. For the CDR3, the DNA is TGTGCCAGTAGTATTGGGACAGGGGGGCGCTCACTGTTTTTT.

The gene calls are TRBV5-4 and TRBJ1-2; D possibly corresponds to TRBD1 (5 bases). V dropped 4 bases and J dropped 4 bases, with 17 bases sitting between them. This CDR3 has 15 amino acids. Germline V lookup: CDR1 SGHNT, CDR2 YYREEE (reference sequence). The CDR3 DNA is TGTGCCAGCAGCGTCCGGGACGGATCCAGCTATGGCTACACCTTC. Amino acids: CASSVRDGSSYGYTF.

The J gene is TRBJ1-6, the V gene TRBV30; TRBD1 aligns across 9 bases. The CDR3 extends over 14 amino acids. Germline CDR1 reads GTSNPN; CDR2 reads SVGIG (reference sequence). Unmatched junction bases numbered 6, after V lost 2 bases and J lost 10 bases. CDR3 in amino acids: CAWSRDRDRSPLHF. As DNA, the CDR3 is TGTGCCTGGAGTAGGGACAGGGATCGATCACCCCTCCACTTT.

The chain uses TRBV6-1 and TRBJ1-6, with 7 bases that match TRBD1. Trimming cost V 11 bases and J 7 bases; bases outside gene matches: 11. The CDR3 consists of 14 residues. Germline CDR1 and CDR2: MNHNS and SASEGT. The CDR3 here is CAGRTGEGNSPLHF. The CDR3 DNA is TGTGCCGGGCGAACAGGGGAGGGCAATTCACCCCTCCACTTT.

The chain links TRBV7-8 to TRBJ2-1; D is perhaps TRBD2 (5 bases). The CDR3 is made up of 15 amino acids. The V and J ends lost 6 bases and 0 bases respectively, with 12 bases between them. Per the germline V gene, CDR1 is SGHVS and CDR2 is FQNEAQ. The CDR3 nucleotides read TGTGCCAGCAGACCGGACTCAAGCTCCTACAATGAGCAGTTCTTC. Encoded protein: CASRPDSSSYNEQFF.